Included here is one T cell receptor (beta chain) sequence, with context. Its specificity is not known. The data belong to a study of cytomegalovirus exposure and HLA in healthy donors. Study-level results: In a later analysis, across HLA loci, associated TCR counts were highest for DRB1, lowest for HLA-C.

Trimming removed 3 bases from V and 7 bases from J, with 13 bases in between. Germline V gene data show CDR1 as MGHRA and CDR2 as YSYEKL. The CDR3 totals 15 residues. Both 60 Vbeta primers and 13 Jbeta primers went into the PCR. TCRdb's copy holds only in-frame clones and misses some; the assay was immunoSEQ multiplex PCR. Among 150,000 to 200,000 clones listed, approximately 79% were seen once. Material: PBMCs. The chain joins TRBV4-1 to TRBJ1-6, with D perhaps TRBD1 (5 bases). This sequence was found in a man aged 40-50 years in good health and CMV-seropositive. The CDR3 sequence is CASSQSSGRNSPLHF. CDR3 bases: TGCGCCAGCAGCCAGAGTTCAGGGCGCAATTCACCCCTCCACTTT.